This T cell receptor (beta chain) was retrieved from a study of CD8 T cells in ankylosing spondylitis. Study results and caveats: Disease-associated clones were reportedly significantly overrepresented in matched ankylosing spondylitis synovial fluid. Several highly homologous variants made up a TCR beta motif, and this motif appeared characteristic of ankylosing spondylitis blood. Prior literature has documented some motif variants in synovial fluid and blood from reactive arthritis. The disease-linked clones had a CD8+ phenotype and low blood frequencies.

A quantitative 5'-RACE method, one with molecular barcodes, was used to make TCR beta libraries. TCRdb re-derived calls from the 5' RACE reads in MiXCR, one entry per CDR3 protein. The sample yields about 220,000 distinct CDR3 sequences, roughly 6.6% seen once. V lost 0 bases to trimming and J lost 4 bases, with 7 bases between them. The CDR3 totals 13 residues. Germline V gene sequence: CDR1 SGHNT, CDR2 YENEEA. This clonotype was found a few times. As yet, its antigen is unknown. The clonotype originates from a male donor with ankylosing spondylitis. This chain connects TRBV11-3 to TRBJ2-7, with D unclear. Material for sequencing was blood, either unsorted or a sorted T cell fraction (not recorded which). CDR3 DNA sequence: TGTGCCAGCAGCTTAGAAAGAACATACGAGCAGTACTTC. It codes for CASSLERTYEQYF. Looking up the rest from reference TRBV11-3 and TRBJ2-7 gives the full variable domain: EAGVVQSPRYKIIEKKQPVAFWCNPISGHNTLYWYLQNLGQGPELLIRYENEEAVDDSQLPKDRFSAERLKGVDSTLKIQPAELGDSAVYLCASSLERTYEQYFGPGTRLTVT.